The 21 T cell receptor beta chains given below trace back to one sample, sequenced in a study of OX40 agonist ivuxolimab in advanced cancers. Method: immunoSEQ multiplex PCR; TCRdb's copy keeps in-frame clones and lacks some. The sample has around 72,000 clones, roughly 88% seen once. Sequencing was performed on CD4+ or CD8+ T cells sorted from blood, taken in a trial of the OX40 agonist ivuxolimab. These receptors were collected from an adult with an advanced solid tumor such as melanoma, head and neck, liver or kidney cancer.

The V gene is TRBV18, the J gene TRBJ1-4, with TRBD1 matching 9 bases. Germline V gene lookup returns CDR1 KGHSH and CDR2 LQKENI. The length of the CDR3 is 15 residues. V was pared by 2 bases and J by 7 bases, with 5 bases of the junction left unmatched. The CDR3 here is CASSPRGTGSEKLFF. Here the CDR3 DNA reads TGTGCCAGCTCACCAAGGGGGACAGGGAGTGAAAAACTGTTTTTT.

This clone was picked up a small number of times. The chain couples TRBV19 to TRBJ1-6, with no clear D. Per germline, CDR1 LNHDA and CDR2 SQIVND (reference sequence). Trimming removed 3 bases at V and 7 bases at J, with 10 bases between. The CDR3 is made up of 14 amino acids. The CDR3 DNA is TGTGCCAGTAGTATGGCACAGCTGAATTCACCCCTCCACTTT. Residues: CASSMAQLNSPLHF. The entire variable domain, with the rest obtained from reference TRBV19 and TRBJ1-6, is as follows: DGGITQSPKYLFRKEGQNVTLSCEQNLNHDAMYWYRQDPGQGLRLIYYSQIVNDFQKGDIAEGYSVSREKKESFPLTVTSAQKNPTAFYLCASSMAQLNSPLHFGNGTRLTVT.

V is TRBV10-3 and J is TRBJ2-5; a weak D match, TRBD2 (5 bases). The tail of the sequence fits TRBJ2-7 better, so the J call may be wrong. CDR1 ENHRY and CDR2 SYGVKD come from the germline V gene. The CDR3 contains 15 residues. The CDR3 reads CAISDEPAGAYEQYF. The CDR3 DNA is TGTGCCATCAGTGATGAACCCGCCGGGGCCTACGAGCAGTACTTC.

The chain is built from TRBV4-1 and TRBJ2-6; no clear D. Germline CDR1 is MGHRA and CDR2 is YSYEKL. The CDR3 spans 15 residues. Between the trimmed V and J ends, which lost 5 bases and 0 bases, there was a span of 8 bases. CDR3 bases: TGCGCCAGCAGCGAAATCAGCTCTGGGGCCAACGTCCTGACTTTC. It specifies CASSEISSGANVLTF.

The chain couples TRBV6-4 to TRBJ2-1, with 9 positions matching TRBD2. Germline V lookup: CDR1 MRHNA, CDR2 SNTAGT. The junction had 12 bases not matched to a gene; V was cut back by 7 bases and J by 5 bases. This CDR3 has 16 residues. CDR3 loop: CASNRRGGLGDNEQFF. CDR3 DNA sequence: TGTGCCAGCAATCGGCGGGGGGGCCTAGGGGACAATGAGCAGTTCTTC.

The chain recombines TRBV18 with TRBJ2-2, with D perhaps being TRBD1 or TRBD2 (5 bases each). V dropped 2 bases and J dropped 6 bases, with 16 bases sitting between them. CDR1 is KGHSH and CDR2 is LQKENI in the germline V gene. CDR3 length equals 16 residues. The CDR3 reads CASSPISGQGSGELFF. The CDR3, as DNA: TGTGCCAGCTCACCAATAAGCGGACAAGGGTCCGGGGAGCTGTTTTTT.

The chain couples TRBV2 to TRBJ2-7; D is tentatively TRBD1 or TRBD2 (5 bases each). The CDR3 runs 12 residues. The ends were cut back, 2 bases at V and 11 bases at J, with 13 bases in the middle. Germline V gene data show CDR1 as SNHLY and CDR2 as FYNNEI. The CDR3 DNA is TGTGCCAGCAGTGAACTGGGGACGAGGGAGTACTTC. It yields the protein CASSELGTREYF.

The chain couples TRBV5-1 to TRBJ2-4; D is uncertain. Germline assignment: CDR1 SGHRS and CDR2 YFSETQ. This CDR3 is 13 amino acids long. V was shortened by 0 bases and J by 4 bases, with 5 bases between the two germline ends. In DNA form, the CDR3 reads TGCGCCAGCAGCTTGGGGGATAAAAACATTCAGTACTTC. Translated: CASSLGDKNIQYF.

As to this clone: Other DNA sequences in the same sample also yield this CDR3. V usage is TRBV18 and J usage is TRBJ1-1, with 7 bases matching TRBD1. CDR1 is KGHSH, CDR2 LQKENI, per germline. This CDR3 spans 13 amino acids. After removal of 3 bases from V and 5 bases from J, the junction contained 3 bases not matched to a gene. This chain's CDR3 is CASSPSGGTEAFF. The CDR3 region has the DNA TGTGCCAGCTCACCGTCAGGGGGGACTGAAGCTTTCTTT.

This chain connects TRBV19 to TRBJ1-1; D unclear. This CDR3 is built from 16 residues. Trimming stripped 1 base from V and 0 bases from J, with 12 bases between. Germline values: CDR1 LNHDA, CDR2 SQIVND (reference sequence). CDR3 in amino acids: CASSIVGGVMNTEAFF. The CDR3 bases are TGTGCCAGTAGTATAGTGGGAGGCGTCATGAACACTGAAGCTTTCTTT.

This chain's CDR3 is CASSDGHYYEQYF. In DNA, the CDR3 is TGTGCCAGCAGCGACGGACACTACTACGAGCAGTACTTC. The V gene is TRBV5-4, the J gene TRBJ2-7, with D perhaps matching TRBD1 (5 bases). Germline values: CDR1 SGHNT, CDR2 YYREEE (reference sequence). Trimming took 4 bases from V and 3 from J, leaving 11 bases between them. The CDR3 totals 13 residues.

The rearrangement uses TRBV6-4 and TRBJ2-1; D call uncertain. The CDR3 loop spans 13 amino acids. Germline values: CDR1 MRHNA, CDR2 SNTAGT. Trimming took 4 bases from V and 0 from J, leaving 4 bases between them. DNA for the CDR3: TGTGCCAGCAGTGCGGGCTCCTACAATGAGCAGTTCTTC. Its translation is CASSAGSYNEQFF.

This sequence joins TRBV19 and TRBJ1-6, with D maybe TRBD1 (5 bases). Trimming took 6 bases from V and 8 from J, leaving 11 bases between them. Per germline, CDR1 LNHDA and CDR2 SQIVND (reference sequence). The CDR3 is made up of 13 amino acids. Here the CDR3 reads CASRDNRDSPLHF. The CDR3 DNA follows: TGTGCCAGTAGGGACAATCGCGATTCACCCCTCCACTTT.

V usage is TRBV6-6 and J usage is TRBJ2-2; 8 bases are shared with TRBD1. The ends lost 5 bases at V and 4 bases at J; junction bases unmatched: 9. Germline V CDR1 and CDR2: MNHNY, SVGAGI (reference sequence). The CDR3 contains 16 residues. The CDR3 here is CASSKIDRGGTGELFF. The CDR3 coding sequence is TGTGCCAGCAGTAAAATTGACAGGGGAGGCACCGGGGAGCTGTTTTTT.

The CDR3 region is CASSLAVSYNEQFF. The CDR3 DNA is TGTGCCAGCAGTTTAGCTGTCTCCTACAATGAGCAGTTCTTC. This chain links TRBV27 with TRBJ2-1, with no clear D. Germline V lookup: CDR1 MNHEY, CDR2 SMNVEV (reference sequence). This CDR3 has 14 residues. Trimming shortened V by 2 bases and J by 0 bases, and 5 bases separated the two germline ends.

The chain has TRBV7-9 and TRBJ2-5, with 8 bases lining up with TRBD2. The CDR3 has 16 amino acids. The germline gives CDR1 SEHNR, CDR2 FQNEAQ (reference sequence). J lost 4 bases, V lost 2 bases, and 9 bases had no gene match. The CDR3 sequence is CASSLIGGGYGETQYF. The CDR3 region has the DNA TGTGCCAGCAGCTTAATAGGCGGGGGGTACGGAGAGACCCAGTACTTC.

In this sample, this clone turned up once. The chain combines TRBV28 with TRBJ1-5; D call uncertain. Germline V lookup: CDR1 MDHEN, CDR2 SYDVKM. The CDR3 runs to 16 residues. V lost 6 bases and J 11 bases, leaving 26 bases between the germline ends. CDR3 sequence (DNA): TGTGCCAGCAGAGGAGCGAACCCTGGATGGGGAACATCCCAGCATTTT. It codes for CASRGANPGWGTSQHF.

This chain connects TRBV19 to TRBJ2-3, with D uncertain. CDR1 and CDR2 (germline): LNHDA, SQIVND (reference sequence). Between the trimmed V and J ends, which lost 2 bases and 2 bases, there was a span of 14 bases. This CDR3 comprises 16 residues. The CDR3 is CASSISAIPPTDTQYF. The DNA of the CDR3 is TGTGCCAGTAGTATAAGCGCCATCCCACCCACAGATACGCAGTATTTT.

The chain combines TRBV6-5 with TRBJ1-2, with D possibly TRBD1 on 5 matching bases. The CDR3 length is 13 residues. Germline CDR1 reads MNHEY; CDR2 reads SVGAGI. Trimming stripped 0 bases from V and 8 bases from J, with 10 bases between. The CDR3: CASSYSGGKGYTF. The CDR3 bases are TGTGCCAGCAGTTACTCGGGGGGAAAAGGCTACACCTTC.

The genes are TRBV18 and TRBJ2-7; weak D call: TRBD2 (5 bases). The V end was cut by 3 bases, the J end by 0 bases, with 12 bases between. This CDR3 has 15 amino acids. CDR1 KGHSH and CDR2 LQKENI come from the germline V gene. CDR3 nucleotides: TGTGCCAGCTCACCGGGCGGGCTTAGCTCCTACGAGCAGTACTTC. Translation gives CASSPGGLSSYEQYF.

The V gene is TRBV4-1, the J gene TRBJ1-1; 11 nucleotides align to TRBD1. V was clipped by 4 bases and J by 7 bases; unmatched bases: 5. Germline CDR1 and CDR2: MGHRA and YSYEKL. The CDR3 spans 14 residues. CDR3 amino acids: CASSRGQGAYEAFF. The CDR3 coding sequence is TGCGCCAGCAGCCGAGGACAGGGGGCATATGAAGCTTTCTTT.